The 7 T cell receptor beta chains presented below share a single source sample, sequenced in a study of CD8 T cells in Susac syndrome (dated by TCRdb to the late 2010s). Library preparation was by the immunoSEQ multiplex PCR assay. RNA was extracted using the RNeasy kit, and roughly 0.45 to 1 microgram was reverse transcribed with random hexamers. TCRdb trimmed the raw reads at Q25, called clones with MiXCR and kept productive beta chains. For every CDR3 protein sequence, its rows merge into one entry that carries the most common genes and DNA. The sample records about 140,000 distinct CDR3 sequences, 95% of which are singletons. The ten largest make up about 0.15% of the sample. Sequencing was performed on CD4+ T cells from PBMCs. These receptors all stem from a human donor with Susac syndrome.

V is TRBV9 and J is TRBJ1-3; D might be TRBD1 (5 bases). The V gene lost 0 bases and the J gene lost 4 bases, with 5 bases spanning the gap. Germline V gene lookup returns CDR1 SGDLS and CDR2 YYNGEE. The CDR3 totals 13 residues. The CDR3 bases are TGTGCCAGCAGCGTAGAGGGGGGAAACACCATATATTTT. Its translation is CASSVEGGNTIYF.

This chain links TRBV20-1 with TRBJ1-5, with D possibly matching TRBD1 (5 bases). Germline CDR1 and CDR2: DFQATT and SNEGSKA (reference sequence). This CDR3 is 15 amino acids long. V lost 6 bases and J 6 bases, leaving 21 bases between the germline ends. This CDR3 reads CSAQSYPDQGQPQHF. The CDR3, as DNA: TGCAGTGCACAATCTTACCCGGACCAGGGTCAGCCCCAGCATTTT.

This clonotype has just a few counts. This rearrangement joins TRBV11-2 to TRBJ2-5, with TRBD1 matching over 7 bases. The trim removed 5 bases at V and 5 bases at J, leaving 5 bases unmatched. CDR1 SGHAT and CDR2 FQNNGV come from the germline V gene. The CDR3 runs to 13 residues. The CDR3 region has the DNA TGTGCCAGCAGCCGCGACAGGGACGAGACCCAGTACTTC. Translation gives CASSRDRDETQYF.

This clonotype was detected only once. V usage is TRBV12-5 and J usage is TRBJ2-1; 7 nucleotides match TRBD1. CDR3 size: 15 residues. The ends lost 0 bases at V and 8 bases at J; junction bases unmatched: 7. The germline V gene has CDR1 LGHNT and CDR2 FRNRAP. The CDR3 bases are TGTGCTAGTGGTTTGGTAGTGACAGGGTTATATGAGCAGTTCTTC. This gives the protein CASGLVVTGLYEQFF. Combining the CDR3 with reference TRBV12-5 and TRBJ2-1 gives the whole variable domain DARVTQTPRHKVTEMGQEVTMRCQPILGHNTVFWYRQTMMQGLELLAYFRNRAPLDDSGMPKDRFSAEMPDATLATLKIQPSEPRDSAVYFCASGLVVTGLYEQFFGPGTRLTVL.

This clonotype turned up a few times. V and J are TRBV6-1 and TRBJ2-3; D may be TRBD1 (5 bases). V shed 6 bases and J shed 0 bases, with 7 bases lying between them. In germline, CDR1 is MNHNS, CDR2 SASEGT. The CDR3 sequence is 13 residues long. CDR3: CASSRASTDTQYF. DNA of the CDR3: TGTGCCAGCAGCAGGGCTAGCACAGATACGCAGTATTTT.

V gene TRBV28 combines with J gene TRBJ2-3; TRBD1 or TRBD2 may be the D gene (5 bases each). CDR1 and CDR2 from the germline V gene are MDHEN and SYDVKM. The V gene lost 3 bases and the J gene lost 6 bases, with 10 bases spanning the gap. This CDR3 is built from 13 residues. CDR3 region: CASSLVWGDTQYF. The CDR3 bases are TGTGCCAGCAGTTTGGTATGGGGGGATACGCAGTATTTT.

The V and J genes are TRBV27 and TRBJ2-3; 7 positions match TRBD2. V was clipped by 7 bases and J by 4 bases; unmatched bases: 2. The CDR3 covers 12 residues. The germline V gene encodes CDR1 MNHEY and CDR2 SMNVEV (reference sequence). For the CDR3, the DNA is TGTGCCAGCATGAGCGGGGCAGATACGCAGTATTTT. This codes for CASMSGADTQYF.